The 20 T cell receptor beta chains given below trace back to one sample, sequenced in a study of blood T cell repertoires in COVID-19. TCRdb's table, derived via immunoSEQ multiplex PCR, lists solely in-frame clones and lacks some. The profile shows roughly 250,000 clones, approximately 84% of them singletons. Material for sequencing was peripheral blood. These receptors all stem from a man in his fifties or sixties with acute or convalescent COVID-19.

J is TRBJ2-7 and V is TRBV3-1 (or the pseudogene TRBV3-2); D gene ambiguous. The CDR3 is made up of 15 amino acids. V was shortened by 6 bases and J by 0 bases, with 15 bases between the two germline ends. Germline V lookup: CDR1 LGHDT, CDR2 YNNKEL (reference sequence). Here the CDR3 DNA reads TGTGCCAGCAGTCCCATTGGGCAGAGCTCCTACGAGCAGTACTTC. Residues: CASSPIGQSSYEQYF.

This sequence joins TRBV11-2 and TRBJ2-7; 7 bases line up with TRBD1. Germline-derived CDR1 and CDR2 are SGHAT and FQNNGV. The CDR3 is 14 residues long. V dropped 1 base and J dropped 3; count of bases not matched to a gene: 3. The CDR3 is CASSLGTGVYEQYF. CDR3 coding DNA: TGTGCCAGCAGCTTAGGTACAGGGGTCTACGAGCAGTACTTC.

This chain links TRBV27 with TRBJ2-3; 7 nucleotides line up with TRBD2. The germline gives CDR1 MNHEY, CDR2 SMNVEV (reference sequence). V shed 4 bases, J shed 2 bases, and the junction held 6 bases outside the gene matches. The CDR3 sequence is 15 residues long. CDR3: CASSSPGGVTDTQYF. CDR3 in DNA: TGTGCCAGCAGTTCCCCGGGAGGAGTCACAGATACGCAGTATTTT.

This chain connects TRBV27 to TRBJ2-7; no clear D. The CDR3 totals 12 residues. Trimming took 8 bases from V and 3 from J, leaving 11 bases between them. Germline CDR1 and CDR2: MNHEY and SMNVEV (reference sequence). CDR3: CASGQAVYEQYF. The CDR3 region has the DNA TGTGCCAGCGGGCAGGCCGTCTACGAGCAGTACTTC.

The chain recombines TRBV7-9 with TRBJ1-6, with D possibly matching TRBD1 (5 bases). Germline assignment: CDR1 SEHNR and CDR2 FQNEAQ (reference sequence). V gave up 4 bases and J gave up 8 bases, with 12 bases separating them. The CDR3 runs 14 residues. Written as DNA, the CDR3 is TGTGCCAGCAGCTCCACTACAGGAGATTCACCCCTCCACTTT. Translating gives CASSSTTGDSPLHF.

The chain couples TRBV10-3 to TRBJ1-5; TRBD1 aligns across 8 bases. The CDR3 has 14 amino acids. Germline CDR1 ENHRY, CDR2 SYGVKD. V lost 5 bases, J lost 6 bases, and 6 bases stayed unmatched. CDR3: CAISIGQGSQPQHF. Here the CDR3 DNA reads TGTGCCATCAGTATTGGACAGGGATCTCAGCCCCAGCATTTT.

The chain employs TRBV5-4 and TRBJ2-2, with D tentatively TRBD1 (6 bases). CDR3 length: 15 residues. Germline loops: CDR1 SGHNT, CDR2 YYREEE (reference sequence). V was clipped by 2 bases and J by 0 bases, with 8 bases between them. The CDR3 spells CASSLQGANTGELFF. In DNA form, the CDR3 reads TGTGCCAGCAGCTTACAGGGCGCGAACACCGGGGAGCTGTTTTTT.

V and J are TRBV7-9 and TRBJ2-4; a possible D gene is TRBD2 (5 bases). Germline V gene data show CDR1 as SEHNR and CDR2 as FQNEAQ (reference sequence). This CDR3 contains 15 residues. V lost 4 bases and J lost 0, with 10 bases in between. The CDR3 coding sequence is TGTGCCAGCAGCTCCTTGGACTTAGCCAAAAACATTCAGTACTTC. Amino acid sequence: CASSSLDLAKNIQYF.

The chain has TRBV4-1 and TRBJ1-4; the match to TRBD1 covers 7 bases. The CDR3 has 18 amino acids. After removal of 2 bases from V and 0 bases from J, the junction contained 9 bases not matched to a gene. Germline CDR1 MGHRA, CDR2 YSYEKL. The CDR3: CASSQRDSVVATNEKLFF. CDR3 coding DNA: TGCGCCAGCAGCCAAAGGGACAGCGTAGTTGCAACTAATGAAAAACTGTTTTTT.

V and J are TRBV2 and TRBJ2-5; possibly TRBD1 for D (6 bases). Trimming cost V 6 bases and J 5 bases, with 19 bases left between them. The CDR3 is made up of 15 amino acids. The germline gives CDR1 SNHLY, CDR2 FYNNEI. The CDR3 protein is CASRMDSEAGETQYF. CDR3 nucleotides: TGTGCCAGCAGAATGGACAGCGAGGCCGGGGAGACCCAGTACTTC.

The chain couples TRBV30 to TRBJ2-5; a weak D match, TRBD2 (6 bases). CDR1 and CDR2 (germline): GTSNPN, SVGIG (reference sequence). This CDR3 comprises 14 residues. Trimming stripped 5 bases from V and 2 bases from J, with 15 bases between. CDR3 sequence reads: CAWGKIGGQETQYF. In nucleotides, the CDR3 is TGTGCCTGGGGGAAAATCGGGGGTCAAGAGACCCAGTACTTC.

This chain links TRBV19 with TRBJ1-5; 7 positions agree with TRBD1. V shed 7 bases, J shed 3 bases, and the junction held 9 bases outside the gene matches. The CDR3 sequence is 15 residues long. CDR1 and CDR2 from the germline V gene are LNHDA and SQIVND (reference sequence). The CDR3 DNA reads TGTGCCAGTACGGTATTCGGGACAGACAATCAGCCCCAGCATTTT. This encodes CASTVFGTDNQPQHF. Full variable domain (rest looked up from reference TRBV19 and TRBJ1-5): DGGITQSPKYLFRKEGQNVTLSCEQNLNHDAMYWYRQDPGQGLRLIYYSQIVNDFQKGDIAEGYSVSREKKESFPLTVTSAQKNPTAFYLCASTVFGTDNQPQHFGDGTRLSIL.

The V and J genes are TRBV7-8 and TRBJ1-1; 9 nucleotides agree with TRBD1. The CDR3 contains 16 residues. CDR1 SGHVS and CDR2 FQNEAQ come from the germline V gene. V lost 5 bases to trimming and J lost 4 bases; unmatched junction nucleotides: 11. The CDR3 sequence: CASSPRGTGRATEAFF. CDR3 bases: TGTGCCAGCAGCCCACGTGGGACAGGGCGGGCCACTGAAGCTTTCTTT.

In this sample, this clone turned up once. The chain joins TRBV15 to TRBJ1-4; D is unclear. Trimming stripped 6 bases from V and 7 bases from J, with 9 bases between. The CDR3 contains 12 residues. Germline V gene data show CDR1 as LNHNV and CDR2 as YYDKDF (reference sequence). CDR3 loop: CATRGSGEKLFF. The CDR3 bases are TGTGCCACCAGGGGTTCGGGTGAAAAACTGTTTTTT.

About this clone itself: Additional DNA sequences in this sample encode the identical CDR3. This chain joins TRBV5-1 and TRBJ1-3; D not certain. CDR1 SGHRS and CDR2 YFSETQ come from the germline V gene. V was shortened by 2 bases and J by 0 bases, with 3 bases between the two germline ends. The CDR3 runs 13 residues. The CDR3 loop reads CASSFSSGNTIYF. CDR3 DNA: TGCGCCAGCAGCTTTAGCTCTGGAAACACCATATATTTT.

This CDR3 reads CASSLGPQETQYF. CDR3 nucleotide sequence: TGTGCCAGCAGCTTAGGGCCCCAAGAGACCCAGTACTTC. The chain carries TRBV11-2 and TRBJ2-5, with D hard to call. The CDR3 extends over 13 amino acids. Between the trimmed V and J ends, which lost 1 base and 1 base, there was a span of 4 bases. Germline CDR1 SGHAT, CDR2 FQNNGV.

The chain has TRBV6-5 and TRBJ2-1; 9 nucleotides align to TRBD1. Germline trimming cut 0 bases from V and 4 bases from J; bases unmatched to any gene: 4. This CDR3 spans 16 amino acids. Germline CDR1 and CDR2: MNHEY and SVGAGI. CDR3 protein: CASSYSSGTGYNEQFF. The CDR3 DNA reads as TGTGCCAGCAGTTACTCCTCCGGGACAGGGTACAATGAGCAGTTCTTC.

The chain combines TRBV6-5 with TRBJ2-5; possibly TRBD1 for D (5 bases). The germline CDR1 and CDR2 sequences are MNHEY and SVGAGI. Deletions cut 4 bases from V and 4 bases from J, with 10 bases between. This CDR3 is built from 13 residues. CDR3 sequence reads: CASSFWGSETQYF. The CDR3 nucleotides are TGTGCCAGCAGTTTTTGGGGCTCAGAGACCCAGTACTTC.

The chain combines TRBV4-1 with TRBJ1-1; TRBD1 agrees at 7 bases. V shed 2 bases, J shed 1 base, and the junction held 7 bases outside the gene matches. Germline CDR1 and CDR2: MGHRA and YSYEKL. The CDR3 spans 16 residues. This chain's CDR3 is CASSQKGGQRNTEAFF. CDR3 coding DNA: TGCGCCAGCAGCCAAAAAGGGGGACAGAGGAACACTGAAGCTTTCTTT.

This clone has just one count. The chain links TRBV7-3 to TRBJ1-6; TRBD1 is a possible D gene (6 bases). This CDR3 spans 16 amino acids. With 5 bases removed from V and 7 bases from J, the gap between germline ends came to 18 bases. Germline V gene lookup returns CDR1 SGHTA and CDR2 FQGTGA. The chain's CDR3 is CASSPRQAGENSPLHF. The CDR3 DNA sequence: TGTGCCAGCAGCCCCCGCCAGGCAGGGGAGAATTCACCCCTCCACTTT.